The 21 T cell receptor beta chains below all came from one sample that was sequenced in a study of control samples from healthy donors and cancer patients (dated by TCRdb to about 2020). Library preparation employed the immunoSEQ multiplex PCR assay. TCRdb mirrors the immuneACCESS table, restricted to in-frame sequences. Some clones are absent from its copies; in checked studies, under half trace to an unresolved V gene, and the reason for the others is unknown. The sample table lists about 120,000 clones, around nine tenths of them with a count of one. The leading ten clones occupy over 10% of the sample. Sequencing was done on a sample of blood. The receptors stem from a man aged 30-40 years in good health.

The CDR3 DNA follows: TGTGCCAGCAGATCCGGACAGGGGAGCACTGAAGCTTTCTTT. It is translated as CASRSGQGSTEAFF. The chain links TRBV28 to TRBJ1-1, with 9 bases that match TRBD1. Looked up from germline, CDR1 is MDHEN and CDR2 is SYDVKM. The V segment lost 6 bases and the J segment 4 bases; nucleotides outside the gene matches: 6. The CDR3 covers 14 residues.

Points on this clone: Distinct nucleotide sequences in the sample also encode this CDR3. This chain joins TRBV29-1 and TRBJ1-2; D is uncertain. With 7 bases removed from V and 6 bases from J, the gap between germline ends came to 6 bases. The CDR3 consists of 9 residues. Germline V gene lookup returns CDR1 SQVTM and CDR2 ANQGSEA. The CDR3 reads CSAGDGYTF. For the CDR3, the DNA is TGCAGCGCGGGTGATGGCTACACCTTC. Variable domain in full (rest from reference TRBV29-1 and TRBJ1-2): SAVISQKPSRDICQRGTSLTIQCQVDSQVTMMFWYRQQPGQSLTLIATANQGSEATYESGFVIDKFPISRPNLTFSTLTVSNMSPEDSSIYLCSAGDGYTFGSGTRLTVV.

This clone was detected once. This chain connects TRBV18 to TRBJ1-4; 9 bases agree with TRBD1. There are 17 residues in the CDR3. With V trimmed by 6 bases and J by 7 bases, 15 bases remained unmatched. Germline assignment: CDR1 KGHSH and CDR2 LQKENI. CDR3 sequence reads: CASSPPGQGFESEKLFF. As DNA, the CDR3 is TGTGCCAGCTCTCCGCCGGGACAGGGTTTTGAAAGTGAAAAACTGTTTTTT.

The rearrangement links TRBV4-1 to TRBJ1-6; D gene uncertain. Trimming stripped 3 bases from V and 9 bases from J, with 18 bases between. Per germline, CDR1 MGHRA and CDR2 YSYEKL. The CDR3 is 16 amino acids. The CDR3 sequence: CASSQDRTAGVSPLHF. CDR3 sequence (DNA): TGCGCCAGCAGCCAGGACCGGACTGCTGGCGTTTCACCCCTCCACTTT.

CDR3 bases: TGTGCCAGCAGTGACAGGGGGCGCAATCAGCCCCAGCATTTT. Its translation: CASSDRGRNQPQHF. V usage is TRBV2 and J usage is TRBJ1-5; 8 bases line up with TRBD1. The CDR3 is made up of 14 amino acids. V shed 3 bases and J 2 bases; nucleotides not matched to a gene: 0. Germline V lookup: CDR1 SNHLY, CDR2 FYNNEI.

The chain employs TRBV25-1 and TRBJ1-6; D is undetermined. The V end lost 11 bases, the J end lost 5 bases, and 16 bases lay between the germline ends. CDR1 is MGHDK and CDR2 is SYGVNS in the germline V gene. The CDR3 is 14 residues long. The CDR3 region has the DNA TGTGCCTCCCGTGCCGGGCGGCATAATTCACCCCTCCACTTT. Its protein product is CASRAGRHNSPLHF.

The chain joins TRBV14 to TRBJ1-2, with D hard to call. Trimming removed 1 base at V and 4 bases at J, with 19 bases between. Looked up from germline, CDR1 is SGHDN and CDR2 is FVKESK. This CDR3 region has 17 residues. The DNA for the CDR3 is TGTGCCAGCAGCCAAGCGGCACCCGGGCTCTCAAGCTATGGCTACACCTTC. It translates to CASSQAAPGLSSYGYTF.

This sequence joins TRBV24-1 and TRBJ1-2; TRBD1 might be the D (6 bases). The CDR3 runs 15 residues. V shed 3 bases and J shed 4 bases, with 14 bases lying between them. Germline loops: CDR1 KGHDR, CDR2 SFDVKD. CDR3 sequence (DNA): TGTGCCACCAGTGATCGCAACAGGGCCGGCTATGGCTACACCTTC. Protein sequence: CATSDRNRAGYGYTF.

The V call is TRBV19, the J call TRBJ1-5, with TRBD1 matching over 9 bases. V shed 5 bases, J shed 6 bases, and the junction held 11 bases outside the gene matches. This CDR3 contains 16 residues. Germline lookup yields CDR1 LNHDA and CDR2 SQIVND (reference sequence). CDR3 sequence: CASSVLTGGFTQPQHF. CDR3 DNA sequence: TGTGCCAGTAGTGTATTGACAGGGGGATTCACTCAGCCCCAGCATTTT.

The rearrangement links TRBV3-1 (or the pseudogene TRBV3-2) to TRBJ1-2, with TRBD1 as a possible D gene (5 bases). Germline V gives CDR1 LGHDT, CDR2 YNNKEL (reference sequence). The CDR3 runs 14 residues. Trimming cost V 1 base and J 5 bases, with 11 bases left between them. The CDR3 reads CASSQAAGKYGYTF. DNA for the CDR3: TGTGCCAGCAGCCAAGCGGCAGGGAAGTATGGCTACACCTTC.

The gene calls are TRBV13 and TRBJ1-2, with D perhaps TRBD1 (6 bases). Trimming cost V 1 base and J 4 bases, with 13 bases left between them. Germline CDR1 reads PRHDT; CDR2 reads FYEKMQ (reference sequence). There are 15 residues in the CDR3. The CDR3 is CASSLVGDTLYGYTF. The CDR3 DNA reads TGTGCCAGCAGCTTAGTAGGGGACACCCTCTATGGCTACACCTTC.

This clone was picked up one time. This chain links TRBV4-1 with TRBJ1-3; D not resolved. Trimming took off 0 bases at V and 9 bases at J, with 18 bases between the two ends. Looked up from germline, CDR1 is MGHRA and CDR2 is YSYEKL. This CDR3 comprises 16 residues. CDR3 in DNA: TGCGCCAGCAGCCAAGAATTCAGCCAGAGACATACCACCATATATTTT. As protein: CASSQEFSQRHTTIYF.

The chain joins TRBV18 to TRBJ2-2, with no clear D. V shed 3 bases and J shed 1 base, with 12 bases lying between them. The CDR3 has 16 amino acids. The germline V gene encodes CDR1 KGHSH and CDR2 LQKENI. In DNA form, the CDR3 reads TGTGCCAGCTCACCGCTGCGTTCGGAGAACACCGGGGAGCTGTTTTTT. Amino acid sequence: CASSPLRSENTGELFF.

This chain links TRBV4-2 with TRBJ2-2; 9 nucleotides line up with TRBD2. There are 14 residues in the CDR3. From germline, CDR1 is LGHNA and CDR2 YNFKEQ. V lost 0 bases and J lost 7; bases outside the gene matches: 0. This CDR3 is CASSQERGGGELFF. CDR3 nucleotide sequence: TGTGCCAGCAGCCAAGAGCGGGGGGGCGGGGAGCTGTTTTTT.

Only a few counts were recorded for this clone. The chain recombines TRBV2 with TRBJ1-1, with 7 bases fitting TRBD1. V trimming: 5 bases; J trimming: 0 bases; junction bases outside the gene matches: 6. The CDR3 spans 15 residues. Germline V gene sequence: CDR1 SNHLY, CDR2 FYNNEI. CDR3 coding DNA: TGTGCCAGCAGTTTGCTAGGGGGCCTGAACACTGAAGCTTTCTTT. It encodes CASSLLGGLNTEAFF.

V usage is TRBV7-9 and J usage is TRBJ1-2; D is possibly TRBD1 (6 bases). The CDR3 has 14 residues. CDR1 is SEHNR, CDR2 FQNEAQ, per germline (reference sequence). V was pared by 5 bases and J by 6 bases, with 16 bases between. The CDR3 nucleotides read TGTGCCAGCAGCGGAAGGTGGGACACCCATGGCTACACCTTC. Protein sequence: CASSGRWDTHGYTF.

The gene calls are TRBV27 and TRBJ1-2; no reliable D call. V dropped 2 bases and J dropped 8 bases, with 18 bases sitting between them. CDR1 is MNHEY and CDR2 is SMNVEV in the germline V gene (reference sequence). The CDR3 totals 15 residues. The CDR3 nucleotides read TGTGCCAGCAGTTTAGGAAGATCCGTGGTGTACGGCTACACCTTC. Its protein product is CASSLGRSVVYGYTF.

The J gene is TRBJ1-1, the V gene TRBV19, with D unclear. Germline loops: CDR1 LNHDA, CDR2 SQIVND (reference sequence). This CDR3 comprises 14 residues. Trimming took off 6 bases at V and 2 bases at J, with 13 bases between the two ends. CDR3 sequence: CASSSSAVNTEAFF. In nucleotides, the CDR3 is TGTGCCAGTAGCAGCTCCGCGGTCAACACTGAAGCTTTCTTT.

This chain uses TRBV21-1 with TRBJ2-6; the listed D gene, TRBD1, was not tested against the DNA. TRBV21-1 is shown as a pseudogene. This CDR3 has 21 residues. CDR3 sequence reads: CASSKIILGQAARDGANVLTF. CDR3 coding DNA: TGTGCCAGCAGCAAAATCATATTAGGACAGGCGGCGAGGGATGGGGCCAACGTCCTGACTTTC.

The rearrangement links TRBV5-8 to TRBJ1-1; TRBD1 agrees at 11 bases. Per germline, CDR1 SGHTS and CDR2 YDEGEE. The CDR3 has 11 amino acids. V lost 9 bases to trimming and J lost 9 bases; unmatched junction nucleotides: 4. The CDR3 nucleotides read TGTGCCACAGGACAGGGGGCGAAAGCTTTCTTT. Translating it yields CATGQGAKAFF.

This sequence joins TRBV2 and TRBJ1-2; 7 bases align to TRBD1. The germline V gene encodes CDR1 SNHLY and CDR2 FYNNEI. This CDR3 has 15 amino acids. The V gene end was trimmed by 3 bases and the J gene end by 7 bases; junction bases not matched to a gene: 11. CDR3 sequence (DNA): TGTGCCAGCAGTGATTACTCCCCGACAGGGCTTGGCTACACCTTC. Protein: CASSDYSPTGLGYTF.